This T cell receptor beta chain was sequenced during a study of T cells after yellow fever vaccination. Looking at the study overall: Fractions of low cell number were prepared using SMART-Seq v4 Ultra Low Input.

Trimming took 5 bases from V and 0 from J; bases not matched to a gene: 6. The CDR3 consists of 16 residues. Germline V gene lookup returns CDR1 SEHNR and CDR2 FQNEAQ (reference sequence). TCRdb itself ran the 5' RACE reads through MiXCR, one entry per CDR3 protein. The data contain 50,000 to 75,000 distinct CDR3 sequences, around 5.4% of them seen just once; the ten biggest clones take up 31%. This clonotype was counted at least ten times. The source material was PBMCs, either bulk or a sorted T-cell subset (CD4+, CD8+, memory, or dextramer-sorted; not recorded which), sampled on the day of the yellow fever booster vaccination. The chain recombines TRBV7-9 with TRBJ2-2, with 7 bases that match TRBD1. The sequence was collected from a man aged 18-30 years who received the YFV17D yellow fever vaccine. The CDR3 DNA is TGTGCCAGCAGCCCCCGGACAGGTTCGAACACCGGGGAGCTGTTTTTT. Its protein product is CASSPRTGSNTGELFF. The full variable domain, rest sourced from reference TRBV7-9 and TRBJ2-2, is DTGVSQNPRHKITKRGQNVTFRCDPISEHNRLYWYRQTLGQGPEFLTYFQNEAQLEKSRLLSDRFSAERPKGSFSTLEIQRTEQGDSAMYLCASSPRTGSNTGELFFGEGSRLTVL.